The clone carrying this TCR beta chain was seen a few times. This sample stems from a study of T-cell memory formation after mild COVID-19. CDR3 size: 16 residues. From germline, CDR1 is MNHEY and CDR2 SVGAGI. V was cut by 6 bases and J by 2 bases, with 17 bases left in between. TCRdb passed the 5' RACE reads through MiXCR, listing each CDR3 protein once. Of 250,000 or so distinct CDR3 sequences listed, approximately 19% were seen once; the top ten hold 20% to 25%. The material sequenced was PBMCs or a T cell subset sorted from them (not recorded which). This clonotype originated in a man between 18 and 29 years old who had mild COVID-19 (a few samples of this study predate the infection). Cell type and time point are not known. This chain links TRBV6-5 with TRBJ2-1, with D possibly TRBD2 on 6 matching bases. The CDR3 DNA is TGTGCCAGCAGCCCCGGAGGAGGGGTAGCCTACAATGAGCAGTTCTTC. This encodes CASSPGGGVAYNEQFF.